This TCR beta chain stems from a study of HIV-infected patients and healthy controls. Approximately 510 ng RNA was reverse transcribed with alpha and beta constant-region primers. Using multiplexing indices, alpha and beta chain libraries were generated apart by chain-specific third strand synthesis. One entry per CDR3 protein, called by TCRdb with MiXCR from the 5' RACE reads. This table has about 6,500 distinct CDR3 sequences, around 6.7% appearing once. Antiretroviral therapy had run roughly three months, about 14 weeks, before follow-up blood collection. Whole blood was used without fractionation, so all unsorted peripheral T cells were included. The sample holds one count of this clonotype. Germline assignment: CDR1 SGHNT and CDR2 YENEEA. Trimming left V 3 bases short and J 7 bases short, with 15 bases between. The CDR3 is 15 residues long.

This TCR was recovered from an adult with HIV infection. The source was blood, collected during antiretroviral therapy. This chain joins TRBV11-3 and TRBJ2-2; TRBD1 might be the D (5 bases). The CDR3 nucleotides read TGTGCCAGCAGCTTGCCATGGCTACAGGACGGGGAGCTGTTTTTT. Translated: CASSLPWLQDGELFF.